Below are 14 T cell receptor beta chains sequenced from a single sample in a study of T-cell memory formation after mild COVID-19. TCRdb redid the calling of the 5' RACE reads with MiXCR, one entry per CDR3 protein. The sample contains roughly 480,000 distinct CDR3 sequences, around 27% of which appear only once. The sequenced sample was PBMCs or a T cell subset sorted from them (not recorded which). Receptors originate from an adult woman who had mild COVID-19 (a few samples of this study predate the infection). Cell type and time point are not known.

The rearrangement links TRBV29-1 to TRBJ2-5; 9 nucleotides agree with TRBD2. Per the germline V gene, CDR1 is SQVTM and CDR2 is ANQGSEA. The V gene end was trimmed by 4 bases and the J gene end by 5 bases; junction bases not matched to a gene: 11. The CDR3 consists of 15 residues. The CDR3 reads CSVGRASGRPETQYF. CDR3 bases: TGCAGCGTTGGCCGGGCCAGCGGGAGGCCGGAGACCCAGTACTTC.

The J gene is TRBJ1-2, the V gene TRBV5-1; 10 nucleotides line up with TRBD1. This CDR3 has 16 amino acids. V gave up 3 bases and J gave up 4 bases; unmatched junction bases: 9. Germline V gene data show CDR1 as SGHRS and CDR2 as YFSETQ. The CDR3 sequence: CASSSSGTGASYGYTF. CDR3 bases: TGCGCCAGCAGCTCTTCCGGGACAGGGGCATCCTATGGCTACACCTTC. The full variable domain, rest sourced from reference TRBV5-1 and TRBJ1-2, is KAGVTQTPRYLIKTRGQQVTLSCSPISGHRSVSWYQQTPGQGLQFLFEYFSETQRNKGNFPGRFSGRQFSNSRSEMNVSTLELGDSALYLCASSSSGTGASYGYTFGSGTRLTVV.

J is TRBJ2-1 and V is TRBV6-1; tentative D call: TRBD1 (5 bases). CDR1 MNHNS and CDR2 SASEGT come from the germline V gene. Trimming removed 6 bases at V and 5 bases at J, with 11 bases between. This CDR3 is 13 amino acids long. This CDR3 reads CASRTARDNEQFF. CDR3 nucleotides: TGTGCCAGCAGGACGGCCAGGGACAATGAGCAGTTCTTC.

This clonotype was observed a few times. The CDR3 sequence is CASSPYPSETGETQYF. CDR3 coding DNA: TGTGCCAGCAGTCCCTATCCTAGCGAGACTGGAGAGACCCAGTACTTC. V usage is TRBV12-3 or TRBV12-4 and J usage is TRBJ2-5; perhaps TRBD2 as D (6 bases). Between the trimmed V and J ends, which lost 5 bases and 4 bases, there was a span of 20 bases. The CDR3 is 16 amino acids.

This clonotype was counted only a few times. V is TRBV25-1 and J is TRBJ2-1; a possible D gene is TRBD2 (7 bases). V was shortened by 4 bases and J by 3 bases, with 13 bases between the two germline ends. This CDR3 contains 15 residues. CDR1 is MGHDK, CDR2 SYGVNS, per germline. CDR3 DNA sequence: TGTGCCAGCAGTGCGGCGGGGGCCTACTACAATGAGCAGTTCTTC. It codes for CASSAAGAYYNEQFF.

V and J are TRBV4-1 and TRBJ2-5; 9 nucleotides line up with TRBD2. The CDR3 runs to 15 residues. Germline CDR1 MGHRA, CDR2 YSYEKL. The J segment lost 4 bases and the V segment lost 5 bases, leaving 8 bases of the junction unmatched. This CDR3 is CASSSVAGALETQYF. The DNA of the CDR3 is TGCGCCAGCAGCTCGGTAGCGGGGGCGCTAGAGACCCAGTACTTC.

The J gene is TRBJ2-3, the V gene TRBV7-3, with 9 bases fitting TRBD2. The CDR3 is 16 amino acids. The V segment lost 1 base and the J segment 1 base; nucleotides outside the gene matches: 3. Germline V gene lookup returns CDR1 SGHTA and CDR2 FQGTGA. The CDR3, as DNA: TGTGCCAGCAGCTTAAGAGCTAGCGGGGGCACAGATACGCAGTATTTT. It translates to CASSLRASGGTDTQYF.

This clonotype has a handful of counts. This chain joins TRBV6-5 and TRBJ1-1, with D possibly matching TRBD1 (6 bases). Trimming stripped 4 bases from V and 5 bases from J, with 14 bases between. CDR1 is MNHEY, CDR2 SVGAGI, per germline. The CDR3 contains 14 residues. In DNA, the CDR3 is TGTGCCAGCAGTTGGGACCAGGGGTCGACTGAAGCTTTCTTT. Its translation: CASSWDQGSTEAFF.

This clonotype occurred a few times. J is TRBJ2-1 and V is TRBV12-3 or TRBV12-4; TRBD2 is a possible D gene (5 bases). Between the trimmed V and J ends, which lost 7 bases and 8 bases, there was a span of 24 bases. CDR3 length: 16 amino acids. The CDR3, as DNA: TGTGCCAGCACATCGTCAATGGTGCCTACCGGGGATGAGCAGTTCTTC. Residues: CASTSSMVPTGDEQFF.

This clonotype was seen a handful of times. V usage is TRBV7-6 and J usage is TRBJ1-1; TRBD1 aligns across 9 bases. CDR3 length equals 13 residues. Germline V gene lookup returns CDR1 SGHVS and CDR2 FNYEAQ. V lost 5 bases and J lost 8; bases outside the gene matches: 6. The CDR3 protein is CASSATGTGEAFF. CDR3 coding DNA: TGTGCCAGCAGCGCCACCGGGACAGGGGAAGCTTTCTTT.

This clonotype was picked up a small number of times. The genes are TRBV27 and TRBJ2-5; possibly TRBD1 or TRBD2 for D (5 bases each). In germline, CDR1 is MNHEY, CDR2 SMNVEV (reference sequence). The length of the CDR3 is 14 residues. V was cut by 3 bases and J by 2 bases, with 10 bases left in between. CDR3 loop: CASSFSWGQETQYF. CDR3 nucleotides: TGTGCCAGCAGTTTTTCGTGGGGGCAAGAGACCCAGTACTTC.

A few counts support this clonotype. The chain has TRBV7-2 and TRBJ1-1, with D perhaps matching TRBD1 (5 bases). The CDR3 runs to 15 residues. Trimming stripped 4 bases from V and 0 bases from J, with 12 bases between. Germline lookup yields CDR1 SGHTA and CDR2 FQGNSA. Here the CDR3 reads CASSSEPRVNTEAFF. CDR3 nucleotide sequence: TGTGCCAGCAGCTCCGAACCCAGGGTGAACACTGAAGCTTTCTTT. Based on the CDR3 plus reference TRBV7-2 and TRBJ1-1, the full variable domain is GAGVSQSPSNKVTEKGKDVELRCDPISGHTALYWYRQSLGQGLEFLIYFQGNSAPDKSGLPSDRFSAERTGGSVSTLTIQRTQQEDSAVYLCASSSEPRVNTEAFFGQGTRLTVV.

This clonotype was picked up many times. V usage is TRBV20-1 and J usage is TRBJ2-1, with 12 bases fitting TRBD2. CDR1 and CDR2 from the germline V gene are DFQATT and SNEGSKA (reference sequence). Germline trimming cut 5 bases from V and 4 bases from J; bases unmatched to any gene: 6. The CDR3 has 15 amino acids. CDR3 bases: TGCAGTGCTCCCGGACTAGCGGGAATGTACAATGAGCAGTTCTTC. Amino acids: CSAPGLAGMYNEQFF.

This clonotype has a handful of counts. The chain joins TRBV5-5 to TRBJ2-5; D possibly corresponds to TRBD2 (7 bases). CDR3 length: 14 amino acids. Germline lookup yields CDR1 SGHKS and CDR2 YYEKEE (reference sequence). Trimming removed 4 bases from V and 5 bases from J, with 15 bases in between. The CDR3 protein is CASSPRGAGETQYF. The CDR3, as DNA: TGTGCCAGCAGCCCACGGGGGGCGGGGGAGACCCAGTACTTC.